Listed here is a single T cell receptor (beta chain). The data were obtained in a study of control samples from healthy donors and cancer patients. There are 14 residues in the CDR3. The ends were cut back, 3 bases at V and 0 bases at J, with 11 bases in the middle. Germline assignment: CDR1 GTSNPN and CDR2 SVGIG (reference sequence). Clones were sequenced by immunoSEQ multiplex PCR, and TCRdb holds only the in-frame ones, with some missing. The table has roughly 30,000 clones, 79% seen once; the top ten hold 20% to 25%. The receptor comes from a man aged 55-75 years with head and neck cancer. V gene TRBV30 combines with J gene TRBJ1-1; D ambiguous. Sequencing was performed on PBMCs. The CDR3 region is CAWSRGGMNTEAFF. In DNA, the CDR3 is TGTGCCTGGAGCCGGGGAGGGATGAACACTGAAGCTTTCTTT.